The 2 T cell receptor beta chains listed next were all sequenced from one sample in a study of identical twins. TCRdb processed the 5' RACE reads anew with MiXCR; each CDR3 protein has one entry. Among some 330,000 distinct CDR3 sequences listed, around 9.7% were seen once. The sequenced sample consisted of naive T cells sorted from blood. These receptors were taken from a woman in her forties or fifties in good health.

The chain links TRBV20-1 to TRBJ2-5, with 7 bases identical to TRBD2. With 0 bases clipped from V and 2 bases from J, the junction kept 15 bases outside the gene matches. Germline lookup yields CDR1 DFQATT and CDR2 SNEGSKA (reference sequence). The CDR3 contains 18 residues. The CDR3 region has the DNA TGCAGTGCTAGAGATCCCTTGGGGGGGGGAGAACCACAAGAGACCCAGTACTTC. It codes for CSARDPLGGGEPQETQYF.

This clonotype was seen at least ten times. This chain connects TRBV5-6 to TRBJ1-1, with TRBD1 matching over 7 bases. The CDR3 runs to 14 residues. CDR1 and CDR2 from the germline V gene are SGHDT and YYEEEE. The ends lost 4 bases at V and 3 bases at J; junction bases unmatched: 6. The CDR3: CASSPIGTDTEAFF. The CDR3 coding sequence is TGTGCCAGCAGCCCCATCGGGACAGACACTGAAGCTTTCTTT.